The 10 T cell receptor beta chains in this list originate from one sample, sequenced in a study of CD8+ T cells in alopecia areata. Treatment meaning: oral pan-JAK inhibitor, 5-10 mg twice daily. Extracted RNA was reverse transcribed, and the resulting cDNA served as sequencing template. TCRdb keeps only in-frame clones here, not all; method: immunoSEQ multiplex PCR. The data hold 200,000 to 250,000 clones, with under 60% observed a single time. Sequences were derived from CD4+ T cells sorted from blood, sampled at week 4, from a patient treated with tofacitinib. The receptor set was obtained from a human donor with alopecia areata.

The rearrangement uses TRBV29-1 and TRBJ1-2, with D unclear. V lost 1 base, J lost 0 bases, and 15 bases lay in between. CDR1 is SQVTM, CDR2 ANQGSEA, per germline. The CDR3 consists of 16 residues. Here the CDR3 DNA reads TGCAGCGTTGAAGGGGAATATGGGTTCCCTAACTATGGCTACACCTTC. Protein sequence: CSVEGEYGFPNYGYTF.

J is TRBJ2-1 and V is TRBV30, with 13 positions matching TRBD2. CDR1 and CDR2 from the germline V gene are GTSNPN and SVGIG (reference sequence). V lost 5 bases to trimming and J lost 6 bases; unmatched junction nucleotides: 4. This CDR3 comprises 14 residues. In DNA, the CDR3 is TGTGCCTGGCAACTAGCGGGGGGGCGCAATGAGCAGTTCTTC. Its protein product is CAWQLAGGRNEQFF.

Note on this clone: The sample contains more than one DNA sequence encoding this CDR3. The chain employs TRBV4-3 and TRBJ2-1; D remains ambiguous. CDR1 LGHNA and CDR2 YSLEER come from the germline V gene. V lost 0 bases, J lost 4 bases, and 4 bases lay in between. The CDR3 loop spans 13 amino acids. This CDR3 is CASSQEGYNEQFF. The DNA for the CDR3 is TGCGCCAGCAGCCAAGAGGGATACAATGAGCAGTTCTTC.

The V gene is TRBV29-1, the J gene TRBJ2-1; the D is unclear. The CDR3 is 13 amino acids. Trimming pared 0 bases from V and 12 bases from J, leaving 15 bases between. The V gene's germline CDR1 is SQVTM and CDR2 ANQGSEA. CDR3 sequence reads: CSVEDQEISWQFF. The DNA of the CDR3 is TGCAGCGTTGAAGATCAGGAAATATCATGGCAGTTCTTC.

The V gene is TRBV10-2, the J gene TRBJ1-1; D not certain. Trimming removed 0 bases at V and 4 bases at J, with 6 bases between. Germline loops: CDR1 WSHSY, CDR2 SAAADI. The CDR3 spans 13 residues. CDR3 nucleotides: TGCGCCAGCAGTGAGTCGACTTTCACTGAAGCTTTCTTT. This gives the protein CASSESTFTEAFF.

This clone was seen a few times. The rearrangement joins TRBV7-9 to TRBJ2-1; D gene uncertain. CDR1 is SEHNR and CDR2 is FQNEAQ in the germline V gene (reference sequence). V was trimmed by 5 bases and J by 8 bases, leaving 7 bases between them. The CDR3 loop spans 11 amino acids. CDR3 amino acids: CASSPLYEQFF. CDR3 nucleotides: TGTGCCAGCAGCCCCCTCTATGAGCAGTTCTTC.

The rearrangement links TRBV7-2 to TRBJ1-1, with D uncertain. Trimming removed 8 bases at V and 7 bases at J, with 14 bases between. The CDR3 has 12 residues. Germline V gene lookup returns CDR1 SGHTA and CDR2 FQGNSA. Written as DNA, the CDR3 is TGTGCCAGCGCCCAAGTTCCCCTTGAAGCTTTCTTT. The encoded protein is CASAQVPLEAFF. The full variable domain, completed using reference TRBV7-2 and TRBJ1-1, is GAGVSQSPSNKVTEKGKDVELRCDPISGHTALYWYRQSLGQGLEFLIYFQGNSAPDKSGLPSDRFSAERTGGSVSTLTIQRTQQEDSAVYLCASAQVPLEAFFGQGTRLTVV.

The chain is built from TRBV30 and TRBJ2-1; perhaps TRBD1 as D (6 bases). V shed 2 bases and J shed 10 bases, with 15 bases lying between them. This CDR3 region has 13 residues. CDR1 is GTSNPN, CDR2 SVGIG, per germline (reference sequence). CDR3 loop: CAWSQTLGQEQFF. The CDR3 DNA follows: TGTGCCTGGAGTCAAACCCTTGGACAGGAGCAGTTCTTC.

This sequence joins TRBV7-6 and TRBJ2-2, with 8 bases identical to TRBD1. This CDR3 spans 15 amino acids. CDR1 is SGHVS and CDR2 is FNYEAQ in the germline V gene. Losses at the gene ends were 5 bases for V and 0 bases for J; bases not matched to a gene: 2. The CDR3 DNA reads as TGTGCCAGCAGCCAGACAGGGGCGAACACCGGGGAGCTGTTTTTT. Translating it yields CASSQTGANTGELFF.

This rearrangement joins TRBV5-4 to TRBJ2-7; 9 bases align to TRBD1. With 4 bases clipped from V and 5 bases from J, the junction kept 7 bases outside the gene matches. Germline-derived CDR1 and CDR2 are SGHNT and YYREEE (reference sequence). The CDR3 has 14 amino acids. The CDR3 DNA is TGTGCCAGCAGCGTGGGGACAGGGAGGAACGAGCAGTACTTC. Amino acids: CASSVGTGRNEQYF.